A selection of T cell receptor beta chains follows, all from one sample in a study of shared clonotypes between healthy human individuals. Method: immunoSEQ multiplex PCR; TCRdb's copy keeps in-frame clones and lacks some. This table has roughly 570,000 clones, 95% to 98% appearing once. Input material: naive CD8+ T cells sorted from blood. These TCRs come from a man between 25 and 39 years old in good health. CDR3s include the opening cysteine and the closing phenylalanine or tryptophan. The D gene is left open where the match is weak. Part of the rows lack a size; the others show once, few, many or a class for expanded clones.

J gene	clone size	D gene	V gene	CDR3 DNA	CDR3 protein
TRBJ2-3	.	.	TRBV27	TGTGCCAGCAGTCTCCTCCCGACAGGGACTATCACAGATACGCAGTATTTT	CASSLLPTGTITDTQYF
TRBJ2-7	.	.	TRBV4-1	TGCGCCAGCAGCCAGGAGGGACAGTTAACTTACTACGAGCAGTACTTC	CASSQEGQLTYYEQYF
TRBJ2-7	.	TRBD1	TRBV6-1	TGTGCCAGCAGTGATCTGGCAGGGGGCTACGAGCAGTACTTC	CASSDLAGGYEQYF
TRBJ1-1	.	.	TRBV18	TGTGCCAGCTCACCAGTGTTCGGGAGGGGCACTGAAGCTTTCTTT	CASSPVFGRGTEAFF
TRBJ2-7	.	TRBD1	TRBV27	TGTGCCAGCAGTCCCCCGGGACAGGTGTACGAGCAGTACTTC	CASSPPGQVYEQYF
TRBJ2-5	once	.	TRBV7-2	TGTGCCAGCATCGAGAAGGAGACCCAGTACTTC	CASIEKETQYF
TRBJ2-7	.	.	TRBV28	TGTGCCAGCAGTTTGGGGGGAAGGGTATACGAGCAGTACTTC	CASSLGGRVYEQYF
TRBJ2-6	few	.	TRBV5-6	TGTGCCAGCTGTCACATCAATAGTCACAAGCGGGCCAACGTCCTGACTTTC	CASCHINSHKRANVLTF
TRBJ2-2	once	.	TRBV7-8	TGTGCCAGCAGCTTCCGGCGGGCTTTCACATCGAACACCGGGGAGCTGTTTTTT	CASSFRRAFTSNTGELFF
TRBJ2-2	.	.	TRBV11-2	TGTGCCAGCAGCGCCACACCCGGGACACCTCCCTACACCGGGGAGCTGTTTTTT	CASSATPGTPPYTGELFF
TRBJ2-7	.	.	TRBV7-9	TGTGCCAGCAGCGACGGGACCGACTACGAGCAGTACTTC	CASSDGTDYEQYF
TRBJ2-7	few	TRBD2	TRBV9	TGTGCCAGCAGCGCCGAAATAGCGGGAGGGCCGGTCGAGCAGTACTTC	CASSAEIAGGPVEQYF
TRBJ2-7	.	.	TRBV7-9	TGTGCCAGCCTCTCCGGAAGGGATTCCCTTACCTACGAGCAGTACTTC	CASLSGRDSLTYEQYF
TRBJ2-5	.	TRBD1	TRBV13	TGTGCCAGCAGCTTAGGGACAGGGGGGACCGAGACCCAGTACTTC	CASSLGTGGTETQYF
TRBJ1-1	.	.	TRBV2	TGTGCCAGCTTGGGAGGCTACACTGAAGCTTTCTTT	CASLGGYTEAFF
TRBJ2-7	.	TRBD2	TRBV29-1	TGCAGCGTTTCATGGCGAGGGGAGGGATACGAGCAGTACTTC	CSVSWRGEGYEQYF
TRBJ2-1	once	.	TRBV7-3	TGTGCCAGCAGCTCAGGGGTAAATGAGCAGTTCTTC	CASSSGVNEQFF
TRBJ1-1	.	.	TRBV10-3	TGTGCCATCAGTGACCACGACAGGAACACTGAAGCTTTCTTT	CAISDHDRNTEAFF
TRBJ1-2	.	TRBD1	TRBV5-1	TGCGCCAGCAGCCCAGGAAGACAGGGAGCCTTATCTTATGGCTACACCTTC	CASSPGRQGALSYGYTF
TRBJ2-1	.	.	TRBV6-6	TGTGCCAGCAGTTACACGGCCGAGATCAATGAGCAGTTCTTC	CASSYTAEINEQFF
TRBJ2-7	.	.	TRBV29-1	TGCAGCGGGATCGGGGCCTACGAGCAGTACTTC	CSGIGAYEQYF
TRBJ2-1	.	.	TRBV6-6	TGTGCCAGCAGTTGGTTAGCGGCACCCAAGGCCGATGAGCAGTTCTTC	CASSWLAAPKADEQFF
TRBJ2-1	.	.	TRBV13	TGTGCCAGCAGCTTAGAATCGGCCGGGGACAATGAGCAGTTCTTC	CASSLESAGDNEQFF